These 19 T cell receptor beta chains share one sample of origin, sequenced in a study of Ad26.COV2.S vaccination and SARS-CoV-2 variants. TCRdb's table, derived via immunoSEQ multiplex PCR, lists solely in-frame clones and lacks some. The table records over 400,000 clones, roughly 90% of them present only once. Treatment denoted: around 19 received Ad26.COV2.S at low or high dose, single or two shots; about 5 received placebo; per-sample allocation not given. The investigators took samples on day 63 after the first vaccine or placebo injection. The material sequenced was peripheral blood, taken in a trial of Ad26.COV2.S vaccine versus placebo. These receptors all stem from a person aged 18-65 years who received the Ad26.COV2.S COVID-19 vaccine or a placebo.

The genes are TRBV18 and TRBJ1-5, with 8 bases aligning to TRBD1. The germline gives CDR1 KGHSH, CDR2 LQKENI. J was trimmed by 3 bases and V by 6 bases; bases with no gene match: 19. The CDR3 length is 19 residues. DNA for the CDR3: TGTGCCAGCTCGCCCCGGGGGCAGGGGGCAAAGGAGATCAATCAGCCCCAGCATTTT. Translating it yields CASSPRGQGAKEINQPQHF.

This clone showed up just once. The rearrangement links TRBV10-2 to TRBJ2-7, with D perhaps matching TRBD2 (5 bases). This CDR3 is built from 13 residues. The germline CDR1 and CDR2 sequences are WSHSY and SAAADI. Trimming stripped 2 bases from V and 3 bases from J, with 8 bases between. This chain's CDR3 is CASSEMAGYEQYF. Written as DNA, the CDR3 is TGCGCCAGCAGTGAGATGGCGGGCTACGAGCAGTACTTC.

The chain links TRBV6-5 to TRBJ2-1; D call uncertain. Trimming shortened V by 0 bases and J by 0 bases, and 6 bases separated the two germline ends. The CDR3 runs to 15 residues. Germline-derived CDR1 and CDR2 are MNHEY and SVGAGI. The CDR3: CASSYSESSYNEQFF. Here the CDR3 DNA reads TGTGCCAGCAGTTACTCGGAGAGCTCCTACAATGAGCAGTTCTTC.

This sequence joins TRBV14 and TRBJ2-7, with D perhaps TRBD2 (5 bases). Germline lookup yields CDR1 SGHDN and CDR2 FVKESK. The V and J ends lost 4 bases and 7 bases respectively, with 20 bases between them. This CDR3 is 15 amino acids long. CDR3 nucleotide sequence: TGTGCCAGCAGCCGTCGGGGTTTTGCGGCGGAAGAGCAGTACTTC. Encoded protein: CASSRRGFAAEEQYF. The entire variable domain, with the rest obtained from reference TRBV14 and TRBJ2-7, is as follows: EAGVTQFPSHSVIEKGQTVTLRCDPISGHDNLYWYRRVMGKEIKFLLHFVKESKQDESGMPNNRFLAERTGGTYSTLKVQPAELEDSGVYFCASSRRGFAAEEQYFGPGTRLTVT.

The chain employs TRBV19 and TRBJ2-4; D not certain. The ends were cut back, 3 bases at V and 0 bases at J, with 12 bases in the middle. Per germline, CDR1 LNHDA and CDR2 SQIVND (reference sequence). The CDR3 contains 16 residues. The CDR3 nucleotides are TGTGCCAGTAGTATGTACCCCAGTCTAGCCAAAAACATTCAGTACTTC. Translation: CASSMYPSLAKNIQYF.

The chain has TRBV27 and TRBJ2-7, with TRBD1 identical over 9 bases. Per germline, CDR1 MNHEY and CDR2 SMNVEV (reference sequence). V gave up 6 bases and J gave up 3 bases; unmatched junction bases: 9. This CDR3 is built from 15 residues. This chain's CDR3 is CASSPAGTGFYEQYF. CDR3 bases: TGTGCCAGCAGCCCTGCCGGGACAGGGTTCTACGAGCAGTACTTC.

The chain combines TRBV7-9 with TRBJ1-2, with TRBD1 matching 11 bases. The V gene's germline CDR1 is SEHNR and CDR2 FQNEAQ (reference sequence). With 7 bases clipped from V and 5 bases from J, the junction kept 9 bases outside the gene matches. The CDR3 totals 15 residues. The CDR3 reads CASIKGTGGFYGYTF. CDR3 bases: TGTGCCAGCATCAAGGGGACAGGGGGATTTTATGGCTACACCTTC.

V and J are TRBV10-3 and TRBJ1-6; 8 nucleotides align to TRBD1. V trimming: 6 bases; J trimming: 7 bases; junction bases outside the gene matches: 8. The CDR3 loop spans 15 amino acids. Germline assignment: CDR1 ENHRY and CDR2 SYGVKD. CDR3 bases: TGTGCCATCAGGGACAGGGAGGATGGGAATTCACCCCTCCACTTT. This sequence encodes CAIRDREDGNSPLHF.

This clone was detected once. The chain uses TRBV27 and TRBJ1-2; 7 nucleotides match TRBD1. CDR1 MNHEY and CDR2 SMNVEV come from the germline V gene (reference sequence). Trimming at V came to 6 bases and at J to 5 bases, leaving 12 bases not matched to a gene. The CDR3 consists of 15 residues. This CDR3 reads CASSDSPGQLYGYTF. For the CDR3, the DNA is TGTGCCAGCAGCGATTCCCCGGGACAGTTATATGGCTACACCTTC.

This chain links TRBV19 with TRBJ2-3, with a tentative D call TRBD1 (6 bases). Trimming pared 6 bases from V and 1 base from J, leaving 8 bases between. From germline, CDR1 is LNHDA and CDR2 SQIVND (reference sequence). The CDR3 has 13 residues. The DNA for the CDR3 is TGTGCCAGTAGAAGACAGGGCACAGATACGCAGTATTTT. The encoded protein is CASRRQGTDTQYF.

The V call is TRBV5-1, the J call TRBJ2-1; D perhaps matches TRBD1 (5 bases). V was pared by 4 bases and J by 8 bases, with 22 bases between. This CDR3 has 16 residues. The germline CDR1 and CDR2 sequences are SGHRS and YFSETQ. The CDR3 DNA is TGCGCCAGCAGCCCCGGACAAGGGGTTTCTTTTGATGAGCAGTTCTTC. As protein: CASSPGQGVSFDEQFF.

The chain recombines TRBV6-2 or TRBV6-3 with TRBJ2-5; 10 nucleotides align to TRBD1. V shed 5 bases and J 1 base; nucleotides not matched to a gene: 7. This CDR3 is 16 amino acids long. The germline V gene encodes CDR1 MNHEY and CDR2 SVGEGT. For the CDR3, the DNA is TGTGCCAGCAGTCCGATCAGGACAGGGGGCCAAGAGACCCAGTACTTC. It yields the protein CASSPIRTGGQETQYF.

The rearrangement uses TRBV5-8 and TRBJ1-2; no firm D call. Germline lookup yields CDR1 SGHTS and CDR2 YDEGEE. The V end was cut by 7 bases, the J end by 4 bases, with 11 bases between. The CDR3 spans 12 residues. The CDR3 DNA is TGTGCCAGCCCCGCGGGGATCTATGGCTACACCTTC. Residues: CASPAGIYGYTF.

As for this clone: Other nucleotide sequences from this sample produce the same CDR3. The rearrangement joins TRBV19 to TRBJ1-5; 8 bases agree with TRBD1. Germline loops: CDR1 LNHDA, CDR2 SQIVND (reference sequence). V shed 8 bases, J shed 4 bases, and the junction held 10 bases outside the gene matches. CDR3 size: 15 residues. The CDR3 spells CASSRTGFGNQPQHF. CDR3 DNA: TGTGCCAGTTCCCGGACAGGGTTCGGTAATCAGCCCCAGCATTTT. Full variable domain (outside the CDR3, taken from reference TRBV19 and TRBJ1-5): DGGITQSPKYLFRKEGQNVTLSCEQNLNHDAMYWYRQDPGQGLRLIYYSQIVNDFQKGDIAEGYSVSREKKESFPLTVTSAQKNPTAFYLCASSRTGFGNQPQHFGDGTRLSIL.

The rearrangement links TRBV7-9 to TRBJ2-7; 8 bases map to TRBD1. CDR3 size: 13 residues. Trimming at V came to 5 bases and at J to 5 bases, leaving 5 bases not matched to a gene. Germline V gives CDR1 SEHNR, CDR2 FQNEAQ (reference sequence). Here the CDR3 DNA reads TGTGCCAGCAGCGCAGCGACAGGGGACGAGCAGTACTTC. Its translation is CASSAATGDEQYF.

The genes are TRBV5-4 and TRBJ2-7; 8 nucleotides line up with TRBD2. Looked up from germline, CDR1 is SGHNT and CDR2 is YYREEE (reference sequence). Losses at the gene ends were 4 bases for V and 1 base for J; bases not matched to a gene: 7. The CDR3 runs 15 residues. The CDR3 region has the DNA TGTGCCAGCAGCCGGGGGGGCGGGGTTTCCTACGAGCAGTACTTC. Encoded protein: CASSRGGGVSYEQYF.

The V call is TRBV7-2, the J call TRBJ2-3; D might be TRBD1 or TRBD2, each matching 5 bases. CDR1 is SGHTA, CDR2 FQGNSA, per germline. Trimming pared 1 base from V and 1 base from J, leaving 21 bases between. The CDR3 runs 19 residues. The CDR3 sequence is CASSLVGVGAFRGTDTQYF. In DNA, the CDR3 is TGTGCCAGCAGCTTAGTGGGAGTCGGGGCATTTAGGGGCACAGATACGCAGTATTTT.

The V and J genes are TRBV7-8 and TRBJ1-5; D perhaps matches TRBD1 (5 bases). The CDR3 totals 16 residues. Germline CDR1 is SGHVS and CDR2 is FQNEAQ. V lost 0 bases, J lost 6 bases, and 15 bases lay in between. The CDR3 bases are TGTGCCAGCAGCTTAGCGCGTGCAGGGACGGCTCAGCCCCAGCATTTT. Translated: CASSLARAGTAQPQHF.

The chain carries TRBV5-6 and TRBJ2-7, with D perhaps TRBD1 (6 bases). Germline V gives CDR1 SGHDT, CDR2 YYEEEE. V was trimmed by 4 bases and J by 0 bases, leaving 23 bases between them. There are 18 residues in the CDR3. CDR3 protein: CASSPEWARTGSSYEQYF. The DNA of the CDR3 is TGTGCCAGCAGCCCCGAGTGGGCCCGAACAGGGTCCTCCTACGAGCAGTACTTC.